The entry that follows covers one TCR beta chain sequence. There is no known antigen for this receptor. Nothing much larger sits one base from this clone, and base qualities are not available. The entry originates in a study of cytomegalovirus exposure and HLA in healthy donors (dated by TCRdb to about 2017). Background for the entire study: An earlier analysis of a few hundred of the donors reported about 260 Gb of sequence data and 90 million to 120 million unique TCR beta sequences obtained from some 170 million T cells. An earlier analysis of roughly 600 of the donors used high-throughput TCR beta sequencing to judge whether each TCR beta V gene segment behaved as functional or pseudogenic. A later genetic analysis took genome-wide SNP genotypes for about three fifths of the roughly 700 donors and used that subset as a discovery cohort. A separate validation cohort of over a hundred different subjects was used in addition to the roughly 670-subject first cohort. An early release that covered some 630 HLA-typed donors contained about 300 gigabases of sequencing data and 85 million to 100 million unique TCR sequences. To predict cytomegalovirus infection status, the study combined high-throughput TCR immunosequencing, statistical association of individual TCRs with disease status, and machine learning. Typing coverage differed by locus: A, B, C, DRB1 and DQB1 were typed in about 629-640 donors, DQA1 in about 500, DPA1 in some 610, and DPB1 in about 450. Both class I and class II loci were covered by HLA typing, at four-digit resolution. The aim of the study was to test whether cataloging public T cell receptors could identify signatures of past pathogen exposure. A later analysis re-analyzed previously published TCR beta repertoires from roughly 600 donors and added high-resolution HLA genotyping to study TCR occurrence patterns. Rather than drawing on any new phenotypic data, the later analysis identified candidate immune exposures from TCR beta sequences and the way those sequences occurred across donors. The T cell repertoires of under 750 subjects were profiled by immunosequencing and related to cytomegalovirus serostatus. Every repertoire in the discovery cohort had been generated on one and the same sequencing platform. Among roughly 400 genotyped donors of the cohort, an average of around 220,000 unique TCR beta nucleotide sequences was sequenced per donor, of which roughly 17% were non-productive. Donor age, sex, ethnicity and CMV serostatus were compiled together with the repertoire data. About five DR-DQ haplotypes were treated as single units for association and clustering because of strong linkage in the cohort. Of the approximately 400 genotyped donors, about 80% fell in the genetic ancestry cluster associated with self-reported Caucasian donors. General study outcomes and caveats: A later genetic analysis reported fewer N-insertions in productive TCRs among donors in an Asian-associated ancestry cluster than the approximately 670-donor mean. In a later analysis, HLA-associated TCR beta chains showed more clonal expansion and lower generation probabilities than non-associated chains that were equally common. The cohort was sequenced for TCR beta chains only, and without alpha or paired-chain data the features that could be detected were limited. HLA typing was unavailable for some donors at each locus, so association tests used only the typed subset. Because the 87-base-pair reads could not distinguish some IMGT-functional V segments, including TRBV6-2 and TRBV6-3, those segments were excluded. In vitro tests confirmed that three of the cytomegalovirus-associated TCR beta chains recognize cytomegalovirus antigens. According to a later analysis, TCR association rates differed among HLA loci, with DRB1 alleles showing the most associated TCRs and HLA-C alleles showing the fewest. The only immune exposure information available for the cohort was CMV serostatus. Specific HLA alleles were associated with 15,000 to 20,000 TCR beta sequences at a false discovery rate of 0.05 in a later analysis. A total of roughly 160 TCR beta chains were listed by the study as associated with cytomegalovirus. In an earlier analysis of about 600 of the donors, most TCR beta V segments appeared in productive rearrangements about 87% or about 30% of the time, broadly matching IMGT annotations. A later analysis found that most CMV-associated TCR beta chains appeared HLA-restricted, with HLA associations seemingly driven largely by CMV exposure. Several of the top co-occurrence clusters appeared to be linked to parvovirus B19, influenza, CMV and Epstein-Barr virus, according to a later analysis. Linkage disequilibrium might explain the correlated functional status among segregating V segments, but an unknown experimental factor could not be excluded. When HLA alleles, especially DR and DQ, strongly co-occurred, attributing TCR associations to individual alleles was difficult. A later genetic analysis associated a missense DCLRE1C variant with V-gene and J-gene trimming of TCR beta chains, and an independent cohort replicated the association. Roughly uniform sequencing depth across donors was assumed in presence/absence analyses, although this assumption may not hold. The authors suggested that the approach could potentially be generalized to other disease states and immunological phenotypes. A further reported finding was that TCR beta sequences accurately predicted the HLA-A and HLA-B alleles for most subjects in the first cohort. A cluster of highly shared sequence variants was judged likely to represent a technical artifact of the sequencing pipeline. The classifier was reported to diagnose cytomegalovirus status with high specificity and sensitivity in both the original cohort and the validation cohort. While some public TCRs were present in many individuals, most TCR sequences turned up only very rarely across donors. Because counts were too low, about 18 rarely observed V segments, including chromosome 9 orphons, were left out of the earlier analysis of 587 of the donors.

In total, 630 or so healthy bone marrow donors made up the cohort. At the time of sampling, every cohort member was nominally healthy, though immune exposures that went unrecorded were likely present. The donor was CMV seronegative and belonged to the group of 380 or so seronegative cohort members. A peripheral blood sample was collected from each donor, and TCR beta sequencing was performed on peripheral blood mononuclear cells. The Qiagen DNeasy Blood Extraction Kit was used to extract genomic DNA from the blood cell samples. V lost 6 bases and J lost 0 bases; the stretch between them is 15 bases long. CDR1 ENHRY and CDR2 SYGVKD are derived from the germline V gene. The cysteine opens and the phenylalanine closes a CDR3 of 15 amino acids. Only the CDR3 DNA stays, 45 bases, in frame from base 1. The library was made by the immunoSEQ multiplex PCR assay. A mixture of 60 forward primers for TCR Vbeta segments and 13 reverse primers for TCR Jbeta segments was used in the multiplex PCR. Amplification of the CDR3 region of rearranged TCR beta genes was performed with a multiplex PCR assay on genomic DNA. Amplified TCR beta libraries were sequenced as 87-base-pair reads on the Illumina HiSeq System. The study's own analysis went as follows. A later analysis tallied roughly 76 million unique TCR beta chains across the 700 or so repertoires, and approximately 12 million of those chains were shared by two or more donors. Raw reads were error-corrected and collapsed into unique sequences by a nearest-neighbor algorithm in which closely related sequences were merged to remove PCR and sequencing errors. Alignment of CDR3 sequences to IMGT reference sequences was used to assign V, D and J gene segments. For a sequence to be retained, a match of at least six nucleotides was required to both a V gene segment and a J gene segment. Rearrangements were called productive when the CDR3 lacked stop codons and stayed in frame with V and J; all others were non-productive. Following IMGT convention, CDR3 was defined as the stretch from the second conserved V-encoded cysteine to the conserved J-encoded phenylalanine. In an earlier analysis of roughly 610 of the donors, sequences lacking an unambiguous match to a single V gene segment were excluded. In an earlier analysis of more than 500 of the donors, a V segment was called functional when productive rearrangements were above 56.7%, and segregating when the standard deviation between donors exceeded 5%. A statistical classification framework was built to diagnose cytomegalovirus status from the catalog of TCR beta chain sequences. In a later analysis, V and J genes were assigned by comparing TCR nucleotide sequences against IMGT/GENE-DB human TR gene sequences. Using the TCRdist pipeline, a later analysis assigned CDR3 sequences along with most-parsimonious VDJ recombination scenarios. In a later analysis, each TCR beta chain was defined by its CDR3 amino acid sequence together with its V-gene family, and reads lacking a unique V-gene family were excluded. A later analysis removed 500 to 600 highly shared, low-generation-probability nucleotide sequences to deal with suspected cross-contamination and a sequencing artifact. For each public chain, a later analysis derived a clonal expansion index from normalized ranks of inferred template counts within each repertoire. In a later analysis, generation probabilities were computed using a VDJ recombination model fitted to out-of-frame rearrangements, and the results were checked against IGoR. Hypergeometric tests were used in a later analysis to score TCR-TCR, TCR-HLA and TCR-CMV co-occurrence, with a repertoire-size bias correction applied to the TCR pairs. To estimate false discovery rates, a later analysis permuted the HLA or CMV assignments 20 times. A later analysis grouped co-occurring TCRs with DBSCAN, adding TCRdist sequence similarity when clustering within HLA-allele-positive subsets. Repertoires with fewer than 30,000 or more than 120,000 public chains were left out of co-occurrence clustering, as were five repertoires with anomalous nucleotide sharing. Drawn from immuneACCESS, this table holds only the in-frame rearrangements with V and J called that TCRdb kept. Clones are partly lost; checked studies trace under half to an unresolved V gene and leave the rest unexplained. V and J calls and clone size are those listed in that table; D and trimming were worked out from the DNA. For this sample the table gives over 150,000 clones, of which around 88% were detected only once. Together, the top ten hold over 0.8% of the sample.

The TCR comes from a woman younger than 45 in good health and CMV-seronegative. The rearranged chain carries TRBV10-3 and TRBJ2-7, with a weak D call of TRBD2 (6 bases match). Sequenced sample: PBMCs. The CDR3 reads as follows: CAISTTWRASYEQYF. The nucleotides are TGTGCCATCAGCACCACATGGAGGGCCTCCTACGAGCAGTACTTC.